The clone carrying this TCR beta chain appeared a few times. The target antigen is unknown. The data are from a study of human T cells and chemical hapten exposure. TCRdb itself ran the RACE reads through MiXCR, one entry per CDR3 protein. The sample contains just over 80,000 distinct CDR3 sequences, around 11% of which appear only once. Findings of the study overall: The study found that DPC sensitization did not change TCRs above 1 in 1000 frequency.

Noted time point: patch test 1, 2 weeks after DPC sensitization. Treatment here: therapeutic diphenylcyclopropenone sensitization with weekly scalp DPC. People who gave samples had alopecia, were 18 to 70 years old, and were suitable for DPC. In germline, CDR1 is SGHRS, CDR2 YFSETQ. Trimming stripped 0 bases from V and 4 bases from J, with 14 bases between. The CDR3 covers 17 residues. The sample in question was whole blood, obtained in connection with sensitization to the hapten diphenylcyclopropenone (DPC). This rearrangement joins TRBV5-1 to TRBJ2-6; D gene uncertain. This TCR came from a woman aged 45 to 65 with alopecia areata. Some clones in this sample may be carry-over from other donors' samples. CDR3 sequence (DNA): TGCGCCAGCAGCTTGGAAGGGAACCTCGACGGGGCCAACGTCCTGACTTTC. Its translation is CASSLEGNLDGANVLTF.